The rows below give T cell receptor beta chains drawn from one sample of a study of shared clonotypes between healthy human individuals. Clones were read by immunoSEQ multiplex PCR, and TCRdb kept only the in-frame ones, dropping some. The sample includes under 550,000 clones, 96% of them seen just once. The sample comprised naive CD4+ T cells sorted from blood. The receptors here all came from a young woman in good health. Both conserved end residues are part of each CDR3. The order of the fields is J gene, D gene, clone size, V gene, CDR3 protein, CDR3 DNA. The D gene is left open where the match is weak. Size tells how often a clone was seen (once, few, many) or the class of an expanded clone, and some rows leave it out.

j_gene: TRBJ2-5
d_gene: -
abundance: -
v_gene: TRBV19
CDR3aa: CASSELAHQETQYF
CDR3nt: TGTGCCAGTAGTGAACTAGCACATCAAGAGACCCAGTACTTC

j_gene: TRBJ2-3
d_gene: -
abundance: -
v_gene: TRBV5-4
CDR3aa: CASSLGGTGGTDTQYF
CDR3nt: TGTGCCAGCAGCTTGGGGGGCACGGGCGGCACAGATACGCAGTATTTT

j_gene: TRBJ1-1
d_gene: -
abundance: -
v_gene: TRBV19
CDR3aa: CASSTSPFGGNTEAFF
CDR3nt: TGTGCCAGTAGTACCTCTCCGTTCGGGGGTAACACTGAAGCTTTCTTT

j_gene: TRBJ1-2
d_gene: -
abundance: -
v_gene: TRBV4-1
CDR3aa: CASSQRGLNNYGYTF
CDR3nt: TGCGCCAGCAGCCAACGGGGGCTCAACAACTATGGCTACACCTTC

j_gene: TRBJ1-4
d_gene: -
abundance: -
v_gene: TRBV28
CDR3aa: CAIRIRGEKLFF
CDR3nt: TGTGCCATCAGAATTAGAGGTGAAAAACTGTTTTTT

j_gene: TRBJ2-1
d_gene: -
abundance: -
v_gene: TRBV5-8
CDR3aa: CASSLDGANEQFF
CDR3nt: TGTGCCAGCAGCTTGGATGGCGCTAACGAGCAGTTCTTC

j_gene: TRBJ2-7
d_gene: -
abundance: -
v_gene: TRBV7-9
CDR3aa: CASSLGGLSSYEQYF
CDR3nt: TGTGCCAGCAGCTTAGGGGGGCTCTCCTCCTACGAGCAGTACTTC

j_gene: TRBJ1-1
d_gene: -
abundance: -
v_gene: TRBV29-1
CDR3aa: CSVVRGSDTEAFF
CDR3nt: TGCAGCGTTGTAAGGGGGTCTGACACTGAAGCTTTCTTT

j_gene: TRBJ2-6
d_gene: -
abundance: -
v_gene: TRBV6-5
CDR3aa: CASSYSDGTGANVLTF
CDR3nt: TGTGCCAGCAGTTACTCCGATGGTACTGGGGCCAACGTCCTGACTTTC

j_gene: TRBJ2-7
d_gene: TRBD2
abundance: -
v_gene: TRBV7-2
CDR3aa: CASSLGTSGRRSYEQYF
CDR3nt: TGTGCCAGCAGCTTGGGGACTAGCGGGAGACGATCCTACGAGCAGTACTTC

j_gene: TRBJ2-7
d_gene: -
abundance: -
v_gene: TRBV5-6
CDR3aa: CASSLKPGIYEQYF
CDR3nt: TGTGCCAGCAGCTTGAAACCGGGGATCTACGAGCAGTACTTC

j_gene: TRBJ2-7
d_gene: -
abundance: -
v_gene: TRBV5-1
CDR3aa: CASSLTAGNGDEQYF
CDR3nt: TGCGCCAGCAGCTTGACGGCAGGGAACGGCGACGAGCAGTACTTC

j_gene: TRBJ2-1
d_gene: -
abundance: -
v_gene: TRBV6-6
CDR3aa: CASSYKGSFDEQFF
CDR3nt: TGTGCCAGCAGTTACAAAGGTAGCTTTGATGAGCAGTTCTTC

j_gene: TRBJ1-1
d_gene: -
abundance: -
v_gene: TRBV15
CDR3aa: CATSSSDSAAFF
CDR3nt: TGTGCCACCAGCAGTTCAGACAGTGCAGCTTTCTTT

j_gene: TRBJ2-3
d_gene: TRBD2
abundance: -
v_gene: TRBV18
CDR3aa: CASSPGLAGSDTQYF
CDR3nt: TGTGCCAGCTCACCAGGACTAGCGGGCTCAGATACGCAGTATTTT

j_gene: TRBJ2-1
d_gene: TRBD2
abundance: -
v_gene: TRBV29-1
CDR3aa: CSANLLAGINNEQFF
CDR3nt: TGCAGCGCTAATCTACTAGCGGGAATCAACAATGAGCAGTTCTTC

j_gene: TRBJ2-7
d_gene: -
abundance: few
v_gene: TRBV18
CDR3aa: CASSPTWDLTYEQYF
CDR3nt: TGTGCCAGCTCACCAACCTGGGACTTAACCTACGAGCAGTACTTC

j_gene: TRBJ1-2
d_gene: TRBD1
abundance: -
v_gene: TRBV18
CDR3aa: CASSSRQGQDGYTF
CDR3nt: TGTGCCAGCTCAAGCAGACAGGGACAGGATGGCTACACCTTC

j_gene: TRBJ2-1
d_gene: -
abundance: -
v_gene: TRBV4-1
CDR3aa: CASSRQRTNEQFF
CDR3nt: TGCGCCAGCAGCCGTCAGCGGACCAATGAGCAGTTCTTC

j_gene: TRBJ2-7
d_gene: -
abundance: -
v_gene: TRBV5-1
CDR3aa: CASSRSGVSGEQYF
CDR3nt: TGCGCCAGCAGCCGTTCTGGAGTGTCTGGCGAGCAGTACTTC

j_gene: TRBJ1-2
d_gene: -
abundance: -
v_gene: TRBV7-9
CDR3aa: CASSLGQNYGYTF
CDR3nt: TGTGCCAGCAGCTTAGGACAGAACTATGGCTACACCTTC

j_gene: TRBJ1-1
d_gene: -
abundance: -
v_gene: TRBV5-1
CDR3aa: CASNGGHFRPKELNTEAFF
CDR3nt: TGCGCCAGCAACGGGGGACACTTCCGGCCAAAAGAACTGAACACTGAAGCTTTCTTT

j_gene: TRBJ1-2
d_gene: TRBD1
abundance: -
v_gene: TRBV10-1
CDR3aa: CASSLTGGSGYTF
CDR3nt: TGCGCCAGCAGCCTCACAGGGGGCTCTGGCTACACCTTC

j_gene: TRBJ2-5
d_gene: -
abundance: -
v_gene: TRBV20-1
CDR3aa: CSAILWETQYF
CDR3nt: TGCAGTGCTATCCTCTGGGAGACCCAGTACTTC

j_gene: TRBJ2-7
d_gene: -
abundance: once
v_gene: TRBV5-4
CDR3aa: CASSQDDGSYEQYF
CDR3nt: TGTGCCAGCAGCCAAGATGACGGCTCCTACGAGCAGTACTTC

j_gene: TRBJ2-7
d_gene: -
abundance: once
v_gene: TRBV4-2
CDR3aa: CASSRNPENPYEQYF
CDR3nt: TGTGCCAGCAGTCGAAACCCCGAAAATCCCTACGAGCAGTACTTC

j_gene: TRBJ1-1
d_gene: -
abundance: -
v_gene: TRBV18
CDR3aa: CASSPYMNTEAFF
CDR3nt: TGTGCCAGCTCACCGTACATGAACACTGAAGCTTTCTTT

j_gene: TRBJ1-5
d_gene: TRBD1
abundance: once
v_gene: TRBV30
CDR3aa: CAWSVPGTGGAQPQHF
CDR3nt: TGTGCCTGGAGTGTACCCGGGACAGGGGGTGCTCAGCCCCAGCATTTT

j_gene: TRBJ1-2
d_gene: -
abundance: -
v_gene: TRBV28
CDR3aa: CASRGGIYGYTF
CDR3nt: TGTGCCAGCAGAGGGGGGATCTATGGCTACACCTTC

j_gene: TRBJ1-1
d_gene: -
abundance: once
v_gene: TRBV11-2
CDR3aa: CASSLTPGTGLEAFF
CDR3nt: TGTGCCAGCAGCTTGACCCCTGGGACCGGCCTTGAAGCTTTCTTT

j_gene: TRBJ1-2
d_gene: -
abundance: -
v_gene: TRBV15
CDR3aa: CATSRDLGLAYGYTF
CDR3nt: TGTGCCACCAGCAGAGATCTCGGTCTTGCCTATGGCTACACCTTC

j_gene: TRBJ1-1
d_gene: -
abundance: -
v_gene: TRBV7-9
CDR3aa: CASSPPGGALNTEAFF
CDR3nt: TGTGCCAGCAGCCCCCCGGGGGGGGCCTTGAACACTGAAGCTTTCTTT

j_gene: TRBJ2-7
d_gene: -
abundance: -
v_gene: TRBV2
CDR3aa: CASTETWRSEQGTYEQYF
CDR3nt: TGTGCCAGCACTGAAACCTGGCGGTCCGAACAGGGAACCTACGAGCAGTACTTC

j_gene: TRBJ1-4
d_gene: -
abundance: -
v_gene: TRBV19
CDR3aa: CATHDASSLANEKLFF
CDR3nt: TGTGCCACCCACGACGCGAGTTCGTTGGCTAATGAAAAACTGTTTTTT

j_gene: TRBJ1-1
d_gene: -
abundance: -
v_gene: TRBV29-1
CDR3aa: CSARGNSVNTEAFF
CDR3nt: TGCAGCGCCCGAGGGAACAGTGTGAACACTGAAGCTTTCTTT

j_gene: TRBJ2-2
d_gene: -
abundance: -
v_gene: TRBV5-4
CDR3aa: CASSFSVNTGELFF
CDR3nt: TGTGCCAGCAGCTTCTCAGTGAACACCGGGGAGCTGTTTTTT

j_gene: TRBJ2-7
d_gene: TRBD2
abundance: -
v_gene: TRBV6-5
CDR3aa: CASSRTSGIYEQYF
CDR3nt: TGTGCCAGCAGTCGGACTAGCGGAATCTACGAGCAGTACTTC

j_gene: TRBJ2-7
d_gene: -
abundance: -
v_gene: TRBV7-2
CDR3aa: CASSHLDRYEQYF
CDR3nt: TGTGCCAGCAGCCATCTAGACAGATACGAGCAGTACTTC

j_gene: TRBJ2-1
d_gene: -
abundance: -
v_gene: TRBV18
CDR3aa: CASSAAGNEQFF
CDR3nt: TGTGCCAGCTCAGCCGCGGGTAATGAGCAGTTCTTC

j_gene: TRBJ2-7
d_gene: TRBD1
abundance: -
v_gene: TRBV6-6
CDR3aa: CASSIGTGAHEQYF
CDR3nt: TGTGCCAGCAGCATCGGGACAGGGGCCCACGAGCAGTACTTC

j_gene: TRBJ2-7
d_gene: -
abundance: -
v_gene: TRBV5-1
CDR3aa: CASRQQGYEQYF
CDR3nt: TGCGCCAGCAGGCAACAGGGCTACGAGCAGTACTTC